The rows below give T cell receptor beta chains drawn from one sample of a study of cytomegalovirus exposure and HLA in healthy donors. Sequencing was performed with immunoSEQ multiplex PCR; in TCRdb, only in-frame clones are kept and a portion is missing. Among about 56,000 clones listed, roughly four fifths were seen once. Sample: PBMCs. The receptors here all came from a man aged 35 to 55 in good health and CMV-seronegative. Each CDR3 is given with its conserved first and last residue. The D gene is left open where the match is weak. The listing skips clone size in some rows; elsewhere it reads once, few, many or a size class.

j_call,d_call,clone_size,v_call,cdr3_nt,cdr3_aa
TRBJ1-1,TRBD1,NA,TRBV28,TGTGCCAGCAGTTTACGCAGGGGGCAATCTGAAGCTTTCTTT,CASSLRRGQSEAFF
TRBJ1-1,NA,few,TRBV5-6,TGTGCCAGCAGCTTTTGGCCGAACACTGAAGCTTTCTTT,CASSFWPNTEAFF
TRBJ2-1,NA,NA,TRBV2,TGTGCCAGCAGTGCTGACAATGAGCAGTTCTTC,CASSADNEQFF
TRBJ1-3,NA,NA,TRBV7-9,TGTGCCAGCAGCTTAGCGCAGGCGGGAAACACCATATATTTT,CASSLAQAGNTIYF
TRBJ1-2,NA,once,TRBV5-1,TGCGCCAGCAGCTTGGAGGCTCGGGCCGGACTTGGAGGCTACACCTTC,CASSLEARAGLGGYTF
TRBJ2-5,TRBD1,NA,TRBV11-2,TGTGCCAGCAGCCATATTAAACAGGGGATGGGGGAGACCCAGTACTTC,CASSHIKQGMGETQYF
TRBJ1-1,NA,NA,TRBV7-8,TGTGCCAGCAGCCCCGACACAGGGAACACTGAAGCTTTCTTT,CASSPDTGNTEAFF
TRBJ2-2,TRBD1,NA,TRBV30,TGTGCCTGGAGTGTCGGCAGGGGGCGCGACGGGGAGCTGTTTTTT,CAWSVGRGRDGELFF
TRBJ1-2,NA,NA,TRBV15,TGTGCCACCAGGGACCAGGGAAATTATGGCTACACCTTC,CATRDQGNYGYTF
TRBJ1-5,TRBD1,NA,TRBV5-4,TGTGCCAGCAGCTTACAGGGGAATGGCAATCAGCCCCAGCATTTT,CASSLQGNGNQPQHF
TRBJ1-4,TRBD1,NA,TRBV4-3,TGCGCCAGCAGCCAGTCGGGGACAGCGGGCGGTGAAAAACTGTTTTTT,CASSQSGTAGGEKLFF
TRBJ1-5,TRBD1,NA,TRBV5-8,TGTGCCAGCAGCTCCGGGACAGGGATCAATGGCAATCAGCCCCAGCATTTT,CASSSGTGINGNQPQHF
TRBJ1-1,TRBD1,NA,TRBV4-1,TGCGCCAGCAGCCCCAGTTTAGGGACAGGGGAAGCTTTCTTT,CASSPSLGTGEAFF
TRBJ2-1,NA,NA,TRBV27,TGTGCCAGCAGTTTTTGGAGGGGGCTAAACAATGAGCATTTCTTC,CASSFWRGLNNEHFF
TRBJ2-1,TRBD2,NA,TRBV7-2,TGTGCCAGCAGCTTCGACCCTAGCGGGGGGTACAATGAGCAGTTCTTC,CASSFDPSGGYNEQFF
TRBJ2-7,TRBD1,NA,TRBV15,TGTGCCACCAGCAGAGAAGGACAGGGGGCTACCCGTGACTTC,CATSREGQGATRDF
TRBJ2-7,TRBD1,NA,TRBV7-8,TGTGCCAGCAGGCGGACAGGCTCCTACGAGCAGTACTTC,CASRRTGSYEQYF
TRBJ2-5,NA,NA,TRBV29-1,TGCAGCGTTGATCGGGTTGGAGCTTCCCGGCAGACCCAGTACTTC,CSVDRVGASRQTQYF
TRBJ1-5,NA,NA,TRBV4-3,TGCGCCAGCAGCCACAGGGCCGACAGCAATCAGCCCCAGCATTTT,CASSHRADSNQPQHF
TRBJ2-2,TRBD2,NA,TRBV7-2,TGTGCCAGCACGCTAGCGGGGGGGCCCGGGGAGCTGTTTTTT,CASTLAGGPGELFF
TRBJ1-1,TRBD1,few,TRBV5-5,TGTGCCAGCAGCCAACAGGGGGTCCCTGAAGCTTTCTTT,CASSQQGVPEAFF
TRBJ1-2,TRBD1,NA,TRBV19,TGTGCCACAGGAGAAAGACAGGGGGCGCTTGGCTATGGCTACACCTTC,CATGERQGALGYGYTF
TRBJ1-6,TRBD1,NA,TRBV7-9,TGTGCCAGCAGCCCGGGACAGGATTATAATTCACCCCTCCACTTT,CASSPGQDYNSPLHF
TRBJ2-2,NA,NA,TRBV5-1,TGCGCCAGCAAATCCGGGGTCGCGGCGAACACCGGGGAGCTGTTTTTT,CASKSGVAANTGELFF
TRBJ2-2,TRBD1,few,TRBV5-1,TGCGCCAGCAGCTCGAGACAGGGAACGGGCGGGGAGCTGTTTTTT,CASSSRQGTGGELFF
TRBJ2-7,TRBD2,NA,TRBV7-9,TGTGCCAGCAGCTCTAGCGGCTGGTACGAGCAGTACTTC,CASSSSGWYEQYF
TRBJ2-7,NA,few,TRBV5-1,TGCGCCAGCAGCCGACAAATACAGGGTACAGGGTACGAGCAGTACTTC,CASSRQIQGTGYEQYF
TRBJ2-3,TRBD2,NA,TRBV6-1,TGTGCCAGCAGTGAAGGCGGGGGGCCCACAGATACGCAGTATTTT,CASSEGGGPTDTQYF
TRBJ2-4,TRBD2,NA,TRBV19,TGTGCCAGTAGTATAAATTTTGGCGGGGGGTCAAACATTCAGTACTTC,CASSINFGGGSNIQYF